This TCR beta chain appears in the sequencing data of a study of post-analysis software for immune sequencing data. Study-wide background: Included courses were relapsing-remitting and secondary progressive multiple sclerosis; progressive-relapsing multiple sclerosis was also included.

Findings and limits, study-wide: The study found TRBV5-6, TRBV5-1 and TRBV20-1 among a few TRBV segments more frequent in patients than controls.

Every TCR beta cDNA library bore unique molecular identifiers. T cells numbering roughly 0.9 to 10 million yielded cDNA molecules that totaled some 500,000. MiXCR, run by TCRdb on the PCR reads, gives a single entry per CDR3 protein. Of more than 500,000 distinct CDR3 sequences in the sample, approximately 31% were seen once. Comment on this clonotype: What it binds is not known.

The CDR3 spans 15 residues. With V trimmed by 4 bases and J by 6 bases, 10 bases remained unmatched. CDR1 is SGHRS, CDR2 YFSETQ, per germline. Sequencing input: blood. The V call is TRBV5-1, the J call TRBJ2-1; 7 positions agree with TRBD1. This sequence originates from a girl between 2 and 17 years old with multiple sclerosis. The CDR3: CASSLLQGTTNEQFF. The CDR3 nucleotides are TGCGCCAGCAGCCTATTACAGGGGACGACCAATGAGCAGTTCTTC.